This TCR beta chain came from a study of cytomegalovirus exposure and HLA in healthy donors. Points from the study as a whole: In a later analysis, a missense DCLRE1C variant was linked to TCR beta V- and J-gene trimming. Most sequenced TCRs were rare (though some public TCRs occurred in many donors). Listed as cytomegalovirus-associated were over 150 TCR beta chains.

As to this clone: No antigen is known for it.

A multiplex PCR was run with 60 Vbeta primers and 13 Jbeta primers. TCRdb keeps only in-frame clones here, not all; method: immunoSEQ multiplex PCR. This table holds 55,000 to 70,000 clones, 75% to 80% found once. Per germline, CDR1 SGHTA and CDR2 FQGNSA. The V and J ends lost 5 bases and 8 bases, in that order; junction bases with no gene match: 12. The CDR3 sequence is 15 residues long. While unrecorded immune exposures were likely, the donors were nominally healthy when sampled. This chain joins TRBV7-2 and TRBJ2-1, with 7 bases lining up with TRBD2. The origin of this receptor is a man between 18 and 29 years old in good health and CMV-seropositive. Source material: PBMCs. The CDR3 spells CASSRQAGQWDEQFF. The CDR3 DNA follows: TGTGCCAGCAGCCGCCAAGCGGGGCAATGGGATGAGCAGTTCTTC.